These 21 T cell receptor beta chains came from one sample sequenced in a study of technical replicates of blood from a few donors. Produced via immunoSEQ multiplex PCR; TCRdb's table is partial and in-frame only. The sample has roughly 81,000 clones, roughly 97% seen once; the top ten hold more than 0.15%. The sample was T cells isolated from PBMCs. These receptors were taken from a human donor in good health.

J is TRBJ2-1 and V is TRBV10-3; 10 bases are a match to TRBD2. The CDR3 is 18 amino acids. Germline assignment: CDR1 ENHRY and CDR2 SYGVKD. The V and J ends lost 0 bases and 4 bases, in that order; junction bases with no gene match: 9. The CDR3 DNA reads TGTGCCATCAGTGAGTCGAGCGGGAGGGGAATCGCTTACAATGAGCAGTTCTTC. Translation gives CAISESSGRGIAYNEQFF.

The CDR3 DNA follows: TGTGCCAGCAGCTCCCGCGGAGGGGTGGGAGAGACCCAGTACTTC. Translating gives CASSSRGGVGETQYF. This sequence joins TRBV7-2 and TRBJ2-5; possible D gene TRBD2, 6 bases. V lost 4 bases to trimming and J lost 4 bases, with 16 bases between them. The V gene's germline CDR1 is SGHTA and CDR2 FQGNSA. The CDR3 totals 15 residues.

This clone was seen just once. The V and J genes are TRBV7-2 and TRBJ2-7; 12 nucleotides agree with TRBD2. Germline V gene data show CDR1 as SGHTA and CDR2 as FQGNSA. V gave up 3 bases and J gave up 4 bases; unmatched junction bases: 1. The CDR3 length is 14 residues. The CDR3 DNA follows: TGTGCCAGCAGCTTCGGACTAGCGGGATACGAGCAGTACTTC. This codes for CASSFGLAGYEQYF.

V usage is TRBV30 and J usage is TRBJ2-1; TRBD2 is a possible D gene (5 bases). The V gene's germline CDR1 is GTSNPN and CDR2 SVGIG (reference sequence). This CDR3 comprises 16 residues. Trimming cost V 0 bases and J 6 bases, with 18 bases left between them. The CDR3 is CAWSVRGLISRNEQFF. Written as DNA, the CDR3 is TGTGCCTGGAGTGTACGGGGTTTGATCAGCCGCAATGAGCAGTTCTTC.

The CDR3 region has the DNA TGCGCCAGCAGCTTGGGGGCAATTACAGGGATCACTGAAGCTTTCTTT. Translated, it gives CASSLGAITGITEAFF. The chain uses TRBV5-1 and TRBJ1-1, with a weak D call TRBD1 (6 bases). CDR1 and CDR2 (germline): SGHRS, YFSETQ. Trimming left V 0 bases short and J 4 bases short, with 16 bases between. The CDR3 contains 16 residues.

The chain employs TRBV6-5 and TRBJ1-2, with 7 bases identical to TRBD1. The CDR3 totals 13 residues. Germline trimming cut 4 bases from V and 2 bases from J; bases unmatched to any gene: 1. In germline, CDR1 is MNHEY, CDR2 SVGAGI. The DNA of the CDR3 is TGTGCCAGCAGTTTGGACAGGAACTATGGCTACACCTTC. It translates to CASSLDRNYGYTF.

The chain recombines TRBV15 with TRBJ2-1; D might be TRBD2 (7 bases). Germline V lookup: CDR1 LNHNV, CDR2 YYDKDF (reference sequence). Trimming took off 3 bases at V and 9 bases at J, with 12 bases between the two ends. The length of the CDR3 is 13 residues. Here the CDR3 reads CATSRGGAGEQFF. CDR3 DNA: TGTGCCACCAGCAGGGGGGGGGCGGGTGAGCAGTTCTTC.

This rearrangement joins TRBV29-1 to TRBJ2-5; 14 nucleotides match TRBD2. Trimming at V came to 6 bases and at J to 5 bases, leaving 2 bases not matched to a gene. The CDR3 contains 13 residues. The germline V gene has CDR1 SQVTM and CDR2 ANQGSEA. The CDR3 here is CSVRLAGGETQYF. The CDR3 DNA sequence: TGCAGCGTGCGACTAGCGGGAGGGGAGACCCAGTACTTC.

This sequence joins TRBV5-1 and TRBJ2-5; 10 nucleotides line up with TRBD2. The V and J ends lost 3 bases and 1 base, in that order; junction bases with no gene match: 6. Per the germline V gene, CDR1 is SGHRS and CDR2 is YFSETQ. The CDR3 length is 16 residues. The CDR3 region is CASSWGLAGGQETQYF. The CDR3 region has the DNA TGCGCCAGCAGCTGGGGGTTAGCGGGAGGCCAAGAGACCCAGTACTTC.

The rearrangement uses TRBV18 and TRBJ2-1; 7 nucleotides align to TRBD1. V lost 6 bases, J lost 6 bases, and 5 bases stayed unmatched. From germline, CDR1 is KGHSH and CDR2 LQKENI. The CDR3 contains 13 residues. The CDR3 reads CASSHGTVNEQFF. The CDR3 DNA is TGTGCCAGCTCCCATGGGACAGTCAATGAGCAGTTCTTC. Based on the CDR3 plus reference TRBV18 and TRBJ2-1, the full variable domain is NAGVMQNPRHLVRRRGQEARLRCSPMKGHSHVYWYRQLPEEGLKFMVYLQKENIIDESGMPKERFSAEFPKEGPSILRIQQVVRGDSAAYFCASSHGTVNEQFFGPGTRLTVL.

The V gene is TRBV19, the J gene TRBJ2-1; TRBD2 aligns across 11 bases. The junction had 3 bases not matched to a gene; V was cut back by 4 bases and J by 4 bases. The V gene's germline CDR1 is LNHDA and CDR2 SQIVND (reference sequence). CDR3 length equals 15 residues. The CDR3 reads CASSSRTSGYNEQFF. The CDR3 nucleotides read TGTGCCAGTAGTAGTCGGACTAGCGGGTACAATGAGCAGTTCTTC.

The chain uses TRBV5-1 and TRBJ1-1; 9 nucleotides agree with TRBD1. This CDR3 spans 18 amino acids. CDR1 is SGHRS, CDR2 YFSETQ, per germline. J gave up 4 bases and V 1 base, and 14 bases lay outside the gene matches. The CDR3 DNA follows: TGCGCCAGCAGCTTGTCGGACTGGGACAGGGCCGAGAGCACTGAAGCTTTCTTT. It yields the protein CASSLSDWDRAESTEAFF.

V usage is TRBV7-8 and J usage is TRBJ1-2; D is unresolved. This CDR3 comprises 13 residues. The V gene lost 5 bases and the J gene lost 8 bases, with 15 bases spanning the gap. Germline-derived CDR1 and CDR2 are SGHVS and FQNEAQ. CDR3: CASSPTLHLGYTF. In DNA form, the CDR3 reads TGTGCCAGCAGCCCTACTCTTCACTTGGGCTACACCTTC.

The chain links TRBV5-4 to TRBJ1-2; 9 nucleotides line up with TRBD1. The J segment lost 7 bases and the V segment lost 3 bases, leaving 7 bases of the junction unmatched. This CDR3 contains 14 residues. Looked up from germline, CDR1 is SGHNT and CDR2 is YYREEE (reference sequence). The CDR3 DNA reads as TGTGCCAGCAGCTGGGACAGGGAGGGACGTGGCTACACCTTC. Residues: CASSWDREGRGYTF.

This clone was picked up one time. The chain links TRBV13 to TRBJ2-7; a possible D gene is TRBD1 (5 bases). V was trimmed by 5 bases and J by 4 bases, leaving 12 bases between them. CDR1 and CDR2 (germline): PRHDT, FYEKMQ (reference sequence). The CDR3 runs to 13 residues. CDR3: CASSPQGPYEQYF. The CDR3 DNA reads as TGTGCCAGCAGCCCCCAGGGTCCGTACGAGCAGTACTTC.

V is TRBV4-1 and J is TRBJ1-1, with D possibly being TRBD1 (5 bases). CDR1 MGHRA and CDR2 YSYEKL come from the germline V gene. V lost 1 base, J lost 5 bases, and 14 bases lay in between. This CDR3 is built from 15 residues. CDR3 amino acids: CASSQAEGGGTEAFF. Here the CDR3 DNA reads TGCGCCAGCAGCCAAGCTGAGGGCGGGGGGACTGAAGCTTTCTTT.

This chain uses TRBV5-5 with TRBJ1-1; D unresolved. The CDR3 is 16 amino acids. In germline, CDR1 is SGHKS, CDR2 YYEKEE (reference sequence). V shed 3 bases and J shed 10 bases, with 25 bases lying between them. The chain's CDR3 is CASSWRTGSELSGAFF. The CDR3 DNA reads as TGTGCCAGCAGCTGGAGGACGGGGAGCGAACTCTCTGGAGCTTTCTTT.

The DNA for the CDR3 is TGTGCCAGCAGCCAAGGCAGGCTGACTGAAGCTTTCTTT. Protein product: CASSQGRLTEAFF. The chain recombines TRBV7-9 with TRBJ1-1; D uncertain. The germline V and J ends were trimmed by 5 bases and 5 bases, with 12 bases remaining between them. CDR1 SEHNR and CDR2 FQNEAQ come from the germline V gene (reference sequence). The CDR3 contains 13 residues.

The chain's CDR3 is CASSVSHLTRGTDTQYF. As DNA, the CDR3 is TGTGCCAGCAGCGTATCCCACCTGACACGAGGGACAGATACGCAGTATTTT. The rearrangement links TRBV9 to TRBJ2-3; weak D call: TRBD2 (5 bases). Germline V lookup: CDR1 SGDLS, CDR2 YYNGEE. Trimming stripped 1 base from V and 3 bases from J, with 18 bases between. This CDR3 has 17 amino acids.

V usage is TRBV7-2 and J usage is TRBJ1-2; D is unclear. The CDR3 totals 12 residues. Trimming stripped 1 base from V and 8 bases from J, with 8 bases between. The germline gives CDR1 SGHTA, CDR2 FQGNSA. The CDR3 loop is CASSLGWHGYTF. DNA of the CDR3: TGTGCCAGCAGCTTAGGGTGGCACGGCTACACCTTC.

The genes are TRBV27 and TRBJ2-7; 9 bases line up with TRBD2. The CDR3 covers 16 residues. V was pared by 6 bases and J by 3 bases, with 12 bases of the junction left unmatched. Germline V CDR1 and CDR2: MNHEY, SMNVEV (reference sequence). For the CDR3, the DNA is TGTGCCAGCAGCACCACGAGTAGCGGGAGCATCTACGAGCAGTACTTC. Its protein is CASSTTSSGSIYEQYF.